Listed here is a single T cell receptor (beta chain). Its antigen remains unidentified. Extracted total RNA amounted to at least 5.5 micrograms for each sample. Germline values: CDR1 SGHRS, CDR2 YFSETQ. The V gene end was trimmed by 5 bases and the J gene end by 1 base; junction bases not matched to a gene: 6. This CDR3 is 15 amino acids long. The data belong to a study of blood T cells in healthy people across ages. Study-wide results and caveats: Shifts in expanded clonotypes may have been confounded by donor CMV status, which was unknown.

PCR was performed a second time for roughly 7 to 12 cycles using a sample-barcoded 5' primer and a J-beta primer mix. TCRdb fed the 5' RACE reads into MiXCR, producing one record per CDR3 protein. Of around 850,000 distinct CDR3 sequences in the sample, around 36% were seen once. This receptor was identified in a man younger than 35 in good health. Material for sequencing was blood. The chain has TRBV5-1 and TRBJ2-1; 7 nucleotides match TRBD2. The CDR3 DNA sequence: TGCGCCAGCAGGAAGCTAGCGGTATCCTACAATGAGCAGTTCTTC. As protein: CASRKLAVSYNEQFF. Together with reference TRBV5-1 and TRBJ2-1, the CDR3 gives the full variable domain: KAGVTQTPRYLIKTRGQQVTLSCSPISGHRSVSWYQQTPGQGLQFLFEYFSETQRNKGNFPGRFSGRQFSNSRSEMNVSTLELGDSALYLCASRKLAVSYNEQFFGPGTRLTVL.